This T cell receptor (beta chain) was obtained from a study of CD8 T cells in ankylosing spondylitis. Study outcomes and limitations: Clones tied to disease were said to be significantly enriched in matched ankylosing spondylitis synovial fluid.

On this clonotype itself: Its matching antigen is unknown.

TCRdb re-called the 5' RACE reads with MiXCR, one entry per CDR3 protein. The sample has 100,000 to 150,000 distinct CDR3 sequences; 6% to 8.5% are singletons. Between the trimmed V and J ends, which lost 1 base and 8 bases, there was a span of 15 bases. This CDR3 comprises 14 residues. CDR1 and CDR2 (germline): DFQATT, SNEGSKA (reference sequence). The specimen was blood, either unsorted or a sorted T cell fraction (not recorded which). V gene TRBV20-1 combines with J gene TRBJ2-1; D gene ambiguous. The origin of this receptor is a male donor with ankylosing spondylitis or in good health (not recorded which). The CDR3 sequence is CSARVPLGSDEQFF. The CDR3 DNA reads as TGCAGTGCTAGAGTCCCGTTGGGGTCGGATGAGCAGTTCTTC.